These 9 T cell receptor beta chains originate from one sample sequenced in a study of T cell repertoires in cytomegalovirus infection. TCRdb re-called the reads with MiXCR, one entry per CDR3 protein. This sample yields fewer than 300,000 distinct CDR3 sequences, of which about 25% are seen a single time; roughly 13% belongs to the top ten. Input material: PBMCs. These TCRs come from a human donor in good health (CMV status not recorded). Some clones in this sample may be carry-over from other donors' samples.

This clonotype was seen at least ten times. The chain employs TRBV28 and TRBJ1-3, with D perhaps matching TRBD1 (5 bases). Germline V gene sequence: CDR1 MDHEN, CDR2 SYDVKM. The length of the CDR3 is 13 residues. Trimming left V 8 bases short and J 0 bases short, with 8 bases between. CDR3 nucleotide sequence: TGTGCCAGCCGCGACAGCTCTGGAAACACCATATATTTT. It specifies CASRDSSGNTIYF.

This clonotype was counted between two and nine times. This chain uses TRBV7-9 with TRBJ2-1; 11 nucleotides match TRBD2. V shed 5 bases and J 7 bases; nucleotides not matched to a gene: 10. Germline V gives CDR1 SEHNR, CDR2 FQNEAQ (reference sequence). The CDR3 spans 16 residues. The CDR3, as DNA: TGTGCCAGCAGCGCTACGGGACTAGCGGATGAGAATGAGCAGTTCTTC. Translated: CASSATGLADENEQFF.

This clonotype was counted ten times or more. The V gene is TRBV20-1, the J gene TRBJ2-3; no clear D gene. This CDR3 has 11 amino acids. CDR1 is DFQATT, CDR2 SNEGSKA, per germline (reference sequence). The V end lost 3 bases, the J end lost 2 bases, and 3 bases lay between the germline ends. CDR3 in DNA: TGCAGTGCTAGTTCCACAGATACGCAGTATTTT. This encodes CSASSTDTQYF.

This clonotype was recorded a few times. The chain recombines TRBV28 with TRBJ1-2; no firm D call. This CDR3 region has 15 residues. Germline-derived CDR1 and CDR2 are MDHEN and SYDVKM. The V and J ends lost 5 bases and 1 base respectively, with 14 bases between them. DNA of the CDR3: TGTGCCAGCAGTCGAGGACGGGGAGGTAACTATGGCTACACCTTC. Translation: CASSRGRGGNYGYTF.

J is TRBJ1-3 and V is TRBV4-1, with TRBD1 identical over 7 bases. The germline CDR1 and CDR2 sequences are MGHRA and YSYEKL. V lost 0 bases, J lost 7 bases, and 9 bases stayed unmatched. The CDR3 totals 16 residues. CDR3 sequence: CASSQDTDRAYNTIYF. The CDR3 DNA reads as TGCGCCAGCAGCCAAGATACCGACAGGGCTTATAACACCATATATTTT.

This chain uses TRBV20-1 with TRBJ2-6, with TRBD1 matching over 8 bases. The CDR3 runs to 17 residues. J was trimmed by 0 bases and V by 8 bases; bases with no gene match: 12. Germline CDR1 and CDR2: DFQATT and SNEGSKA (reference sequence). CDR3 DNA sequence: TGCAGTACTCATCCAGGGGGCTACGGCTCTGGGGCCAACGTCCTGACTTTC. Its protein is CSTHPGGYGSGANVLTF.

This clonotype was found many times. The junction differs from germline at one of its ends, possibly a read error. The rearrangement links TRBV7-2 to TRBJ1-1; D is unclear. Germline CDR1 and CDR2: SGHTA and FQGNSA. CDR3 size: 15 residues. This CDR3 reads CASSSGLSLVAEAFF. CDR3 bases: TGTGCCAGCAGTAGCGGCCTCAGTCTGGTTGCTGAGGCTTTCTTT.

The chain couples TRBV19 to TRBJ2-2; TRBD1 matches 7 bases. J was trimmed by 2 bases and V by 5 bases; bases with no gene match: 5. Per germline, CDR1 LNHDA and CDR2 SQIVND (reference sequence). This CDR3 is 15 amino acids long. The CDR3, as DNA: TGTGCCAGTAGTCCGGGACAGACCAACACCGGGGAGCTGTTTTTT. It translates to CASSPGQTNTGELFF.

The chain recombines TRBV29-1 with TRBJ2-3; D unclear. CDR1 SQVTM and CDR2 ANQGSEA come from the germline V gene. The CDR3 is 14 amino acids. Trimming cost V 7 bases and J 0 bases, with 14 bases left between them. CDR3: CSANYNPSTDTQYF. The CDR3 nucleotides are TGCAGCGCCAACTACAATCCTAGCACAGATACGCAGTATTTT.